Listed below are T cell receptor beta chains from one sample, sequenced in a study of T cells in localized non-small cell lung cancer. TCRdb keeps only in-frame clones here, not all; method: immunoSEQ multiplex PCR. The sample carries 75,000 to 80,000 clones, around 81% recorded once. The starting material was peripheral blood, obtained before any cancer treatment. These receptors originate from a female donor at least 60 years old with stage I lung adenocarcinoma. The CDR3 runs from the conserved cysteine through the conserved F or W. Each record gives: D gene, J gene, clone size, V gene, CDR3 DNA, CDR3 protein. D genes are given only for firm matches. A row's size may be missing; if present it is once, few, many or a size class.

d_call: -
j_call: TRBJ2-7
clone_size: -
v_call: TRBV6-1
cdr3_nt: TGTGCCAGCGGCCGGGACGGGCTCCCCGGAGAGCAGTACTTC
cdr3_aa: CASGRDGLPGEQYF

d_call: -
j_call: TRBJ1-2
clone_size: -
v_call: TRBV15
cdr3_nt: TGTGCCACCAGCAGACACGAGGGAGCCTATGGCTACACCTTC
cdr3_aa: CATSRHEGAYGYTF

d_call: -
j_call: TRBJ2-3
clone_size: -
v_call: TRBV5-4
cdr3_nt: TGTGCCAGCACCCAGTCGGGTGGGTTGACAGATACGCAGTATTTT
cdr3_aa: CASTQSGGLTDTQYF

d_call: TRBD1
j_call: TRBJ1-1
clone_size: -
v_call: TRBV2
cdr3_nt: TGTGCCAGCAGTGCCCGGGACAGTCGGAACACTGAAGCTTTCTTT
cdr3_aa: CASSARDSRNTEAFF

d_call: -
j_call: TRBJ2-7
clone_size: -
v_call: TRBV19
cdr3_nt: TGTGCCAGTAGTATGTCCCCCGCGGCCGAGCAGTACTTC
cdr3_aa: CASSMSPAAEQYF

d_call: -
j_call: TRBJ1-1
clone_size: once
v_call: TRBV4-3
cdr3_nt: TGCGCCAGCAGCCAGATCCTGGGGACCACTGAAGCTTTCTTT
cdr3_aa: CASSQILGTTEAFF

d_call: TRBD1
j_call: TRBJ1-1
clone_size: -
v_call: TRBV12-5
cdr3_nt: TGTGCTAGTGCTCAGGACAGGGGGCTCCAAGCTTTCTTT
cdr3_aa: CASAQDRGLQAFF

d_call: TRBD1
j_call: TRBJ1-2
clone_size: once
v_call: TRBV7-9
cdr3_nt: TGTGCCACCGAAGGGACAGGTTATGGCTACACCTTC
cdr3_aa: CATEGTGYGYTF

d_call: -
j_call: TRBJ1-5
clone_size: medium-sized
v_call: TRBV30
cdr3_nt: TGTGCCTGGACTTTGGATAGCAATCAGCCCCAGCATTTT
cdr3_aa: CAWTLDSNQPQHF

d_call: -
j_call: TRBJ1-1
clone_size: once
v_call: TRBV9
cdr3_nt: TGTGCCAGCAGCGCAGGGGTGATGACTGAAGCTTTCTTT
cdr3_aa: CASSAGVMTEAFF

d_call: -
j_call: TRBJ1-6
clone_size: -
v_call: TRBV19
cdr3_nt: TGTGCCAGTAGTCTCGAGCCATCATCGGATTCACCCCTCCACTTT
cdr3_aa: CASSLEPSSDSPLHF

d_call: -
j_call: TRBJ2-7
clone_size: -
v_call: TRBV28
cdr3_nt: TGTGCCAGCGGGGGGTCTTACGAGCAGTACTTC
cdr3_aa: CASGGSYEQYF

d_call: -
j_call: TRBJ1-1
clone_size: -
v_call: TRBV7-9
cdr3_nt: TGTGCCAGCAGCCCGTCCGCGACAGGGAACACTGAAGCTTTCTTT
cdr3_aa: CASSPSATGNTEAFF

d_call: TRBD1
j_call: TRBJ1-4
clone_size: -
v_call: TRBV2
cdr3_nt: TGTGCCAGCAGTGGGGACAGGGGGACTAATGAAAAACTGTTTTTT
cdr3_aa: CASSGDRGTNEKLFF

d_call: -
j_call: TRBJ2-3
clone_size: -
v_call: TRBV2
cdr3_nt: TGTGCCAGCAGTGAACTAAGGTCCCCAGATACGCAGTATTTT
cdr3_aa: CASSELRSPDTQYF

d_call: TRBD1
j_call: TRBJ1-1
clone_size: -
v_call: TRBV5-1
cdr3_nt: TGCGCCAGCAGCTTGACAGGGGGCGCGTGGGACACTGAAGCTTTCTTT
cdr3_aa: CASSLTGGAWDTEAFF

d_call: -
j_call: TRBJ1-2
clone_size: -
v_call: TRBV9
cdr3_nt: TGTGCCAGCAGCGCAGCCCCGGGTAACTATGGCTACACCTTC
cdr3_aa: CASSAAPGNYGYTF

d_call: -
j_call: TRBJ2-7
clone_size: -
v_call: TRBV4-1
cdr3_nt: TGCGCCAGCCCCCCCGGGGCCGGGTCCTACGAGCAGTACTTC
cdr3_aa: CASPPGAGSYEQYF

d_call: -
j_call: TRBJ1-1
clone_size: -
v_call: TRBV18
cdr3_nt: TGTGCCAGCTCAACGGTAAACACTGAAGCTTTCTTT
cdr3_aa: CASSTVNTEAFF

d_call: TRBD1
j_call: TRBJ1-1
clone_size: few
v_call: TRBV5-4
cdr3_nt: TGTGCCAGCAGCGAGGGACAGACGAACACTGAAGCTTTCTTT
cdr3_aa: CASSEGQTNTEAFF

d_call: -
j_call: TRBJ1-5
clone_size: once
v_call: TRBV19
cdr3_nt: TGTGCCAGTAGTATAGAATCAGGGTTAGATCAGCCCCAGCATTTT
cdr3_aa: CASSIESGLDQPQHF

d_call: -
j_call: TRBJ2-2
clone_size: -
v_call: TRBV11-1
cdr3_nt: TGTGCCAGCAGCTCGGGGTTCTCCGGGGAGCTGTTTTTT
cdr3_aa: CASSSGFSGELFF

d_call: -
j_call: TRBJ2-4
clone_size: -
v_call: TRBV4-1
cdr3_nt: TGCGCCAGCAGCCAAGATCTAGCCAAAAACATTCAGTACTTC
cdr3_aa: CASSQDLAKNIQYF

d_call: -
j_call: TRBJ2-7
clone_size: once
v_call: TRBV7-2
cdr3_nt: TGTGCCAGCAGCTCACGACAGTCTCAGTACTTC
cdr3_aa: CASSSRQSQYF

d_call: -
j_call: TRBJ1-1
clone_size: once
v_call: TRBV2
cdr3_nt: TGTGCCAGCAGGGATTCCGGTGTGACCACTGAAGCTTTCTTT
cdr3_aa: CASRDSGVTTEAFF

d_call: -
j_call: TRBJ1-2
clone_size: few
v_call: TRBV27
cdr3_nt: TGTGCCAGCAGTTCCCCCCGGGACTATGGCTACACCTTC
cdr3_aa: CASSSPRDYGYTF

d_call: -
j_call: TRBJ1-1
clone_size: -
v_call: TRBV7-9
cdr3_nt: TGTGCCAGCAGCCGGCGGTCAGGGACGGACACTGAAGCTTTCTTT
cdr3_aa: CASSRRSGTDTEAFF

d_call: -
j_call: TRBJ1-1
clone_size: -
v_call: TRBV9
cdr3_nt: TGTGCCAGCAGCTCTATCAGAGGAGGGATAGGGAAAGCTTTCTTT
cdr3_aa: CASSSIRGGIGKAFF

d_call: -
j_call: TRBJ2-7
clone_size: -
v_call: TRBV19
cdr3_nt: TGTGCCAGTAGTATCTTGACAGTGAAGTGGGAGCAGTACTTC
cdr3_aa: CASSILTVKWEQYF

d_call: -
j_call: TRBJ2-5
clone_size: -
v_call: TRBV4-1
cdr3_nt: TGCGCCAGCAGCCAATCCCCAGGGGGGGGGTTCGAAACCCAGTACTTC
cdr3_aa: CASSQSPGGGFETQYF

d_call: TRBD1
j_call: TRBJ2-7
clone_size: once
v_call: TRBV5-1
cdr3_nt: TGCGCCAGCAGGAGACAGGGACGCTACGAGCAGTACTTC
cdr3_aa: CASRRQGRYEQYF

d_call: TRBD1
j_call: TRBJ2-5
clone_size: -
v_call: TRBV19
cdr3_nt: TGTGCCAGTAGTATCCGGGACAGCGGACAAGAGACCCAGTACTTC
cdr3_aa: CASSIRDSGQETQYF

d_call: TRBD2
j_call: TRBJ2-3
clone_size: -
v_call: TRBV9
cdr3_nt: TGTGCCAGCAGCCCGTACGCGGGAGTGGGGCCCCTTAGCACAGATACGCAGTATTTT
cdr3_aa: CASSPYAGVGPLSTDTQYF

d_call: TRBD1
j_call: TRBJ1-1
clone_size: -
v_call: TRBV5-1
cdr3_nt: TGCGCCAGCAGCTCCAGGGGGCCCACTGAAGCTTTCTTT
cdr3_aa: CASSSRGPTEAFF

d_call: -
j_call: TRBJ1-6
clone_size: once
v_call: TRBV19
cdr3_nt: TGTGCCAGTAGTCGACAGCCCGGATCACCCCTCCACTTT
cdr3_aa: CASSRQPGSPLHF

d_call: -
j_call: TRBJ1-5
clone_size: -
v_call: TRBV6-6
cdr3_nt: TGTGCCGCCGGGCCAGTGTTGGGCAATCAGCCCCAGCATTTT
cdr3_aa: CAAGPVLGNQPQHF

d_call: TRBD1
j_call: TRBJ2-7
clone_size: once
v_call: TRBV19
cdr3_nt: TGTGCCAGTACTCGGACAGGGGCCTACGAGCAGTACTTC
cdr3_aa: CASTRTGAYEQYF

d_call: -
j_call: TRBJ2-2
clone_size: -
v_call: TRBV5-6
cdr3_nt: TGTGCCAGCAGCCCCCAGATGAAGGACGGGGAGCTGTTTTTT
cdr3_aa: CASSPQMKDGELFF

d_call: -
j_call: TRBJ2-3
clone_size: -
v_call: TRBV30
cdr3_nt: TGTGCCTGGAAAAGGGCGGGAAGTTCCGATACGCAGTATTTT
cdr3_aa: CAWKRAGSSDTQYF

d_call: TRBD1
j_call: TRBJ1-1
clone_size: -
v_call: TRBV5-1
cdr3_nt: TGCGCCAGCAGCTTTACACAGGGGGCTACTGAAGCTTTCTTT
cdr3_aa: CASSFTQGATEAFF

d_call: TRBD2
j_call: TRBJ2-5
clone_size: -
v_call: TRBV19
cdr3_nt: TGTGCCAGTAGTATTCTAGCGGGGGGGCAAGAGACCCAGTACTTC
cdr3_aa: CASSILAGGQETQYF